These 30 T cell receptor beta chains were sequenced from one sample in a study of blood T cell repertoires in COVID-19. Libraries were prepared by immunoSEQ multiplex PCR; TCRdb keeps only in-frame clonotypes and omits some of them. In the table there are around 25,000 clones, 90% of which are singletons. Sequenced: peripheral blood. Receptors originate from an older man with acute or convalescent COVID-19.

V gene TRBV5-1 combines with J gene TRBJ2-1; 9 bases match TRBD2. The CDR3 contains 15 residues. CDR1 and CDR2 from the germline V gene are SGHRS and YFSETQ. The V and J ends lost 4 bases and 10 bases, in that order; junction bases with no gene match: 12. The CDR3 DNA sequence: TGCGCCAGCAGCCCCATAGCGGGAGATCTTAGCGAGCAGTTCTTC. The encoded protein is CASSPIAGDLSEQFF.

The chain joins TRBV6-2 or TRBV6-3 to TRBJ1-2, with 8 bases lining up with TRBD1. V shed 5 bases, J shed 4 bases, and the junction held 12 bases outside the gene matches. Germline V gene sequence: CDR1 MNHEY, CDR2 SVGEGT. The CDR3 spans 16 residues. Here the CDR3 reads CASSGTGTGSFYGYTF. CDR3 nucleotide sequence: TGTGCCAGCAGTGGAACCGGGACAGGAAGCTTCTATGGCTACACCTTC.

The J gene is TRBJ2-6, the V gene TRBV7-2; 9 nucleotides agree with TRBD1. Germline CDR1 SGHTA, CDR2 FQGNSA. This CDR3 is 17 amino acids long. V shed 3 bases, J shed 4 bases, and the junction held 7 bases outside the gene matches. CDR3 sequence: CASSFWTGVSGANVLTF. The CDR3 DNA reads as TGTGCCAGCAGCTTTTGGACAGGGGTTTCCGGGGCCAACGTCCTGACTTTC.

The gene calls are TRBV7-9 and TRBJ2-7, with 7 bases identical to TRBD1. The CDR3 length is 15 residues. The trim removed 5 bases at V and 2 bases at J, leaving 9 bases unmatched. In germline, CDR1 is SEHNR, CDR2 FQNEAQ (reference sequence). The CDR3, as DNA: TGTGCCAGCAGCCCCGTACAGACAGGGACCTACGAGCAGTACTTC. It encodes CASSPVQTGTYEQYF.

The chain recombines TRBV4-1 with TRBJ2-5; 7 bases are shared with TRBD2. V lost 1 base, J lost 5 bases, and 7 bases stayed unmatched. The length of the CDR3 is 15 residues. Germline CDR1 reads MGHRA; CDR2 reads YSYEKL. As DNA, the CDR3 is TGCGCCAGCAGCCAAGGTCGGCTAGCGGATGAGACCCAGTACTTC. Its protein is CASSQGRLADETQYF.

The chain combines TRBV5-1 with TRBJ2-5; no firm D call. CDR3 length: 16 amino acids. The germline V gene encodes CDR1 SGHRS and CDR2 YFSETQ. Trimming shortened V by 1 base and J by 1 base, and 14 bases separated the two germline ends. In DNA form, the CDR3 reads TGCGCCAGCAGCTTGTCATTTCAGTTTGTCCAAGAGACCCAGTACTTC. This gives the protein CASSLSFQFVQETQYF.

CDR3 DNA: TGCGCCAGCAGCGCACAGGGGGCTGGGGAGACCCAGTACTTC. Translating it yields CASSAQGAGETQYF. The chain combines TRBV5-1 with TRBJ2-5; 9 bases are shared with TRBD1. J gave up 5 bases and V 4 bases, and 6 bases lay outside the gene matches. The CDR3 runs to 14 residues. Germline CDR1 and CDR2: SGHRS and YFSETQ.

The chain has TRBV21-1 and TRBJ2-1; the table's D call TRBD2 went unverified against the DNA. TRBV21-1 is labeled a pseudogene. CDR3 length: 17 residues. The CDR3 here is CASSKALASGWHNEQFF. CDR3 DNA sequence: TGTGCCAGCAGCAAAGCCTTGGCTAGCGGGTGGCACAATGAGCAGTTCTTC.

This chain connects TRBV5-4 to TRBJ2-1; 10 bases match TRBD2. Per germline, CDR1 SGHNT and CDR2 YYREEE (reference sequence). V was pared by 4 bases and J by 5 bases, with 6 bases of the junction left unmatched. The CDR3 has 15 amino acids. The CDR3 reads CASSLVGLANNEQFF. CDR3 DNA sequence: TGTGCCAGCAGCCTCGTGGGACTAGCGAACAATGAGCAGTTCTTC.

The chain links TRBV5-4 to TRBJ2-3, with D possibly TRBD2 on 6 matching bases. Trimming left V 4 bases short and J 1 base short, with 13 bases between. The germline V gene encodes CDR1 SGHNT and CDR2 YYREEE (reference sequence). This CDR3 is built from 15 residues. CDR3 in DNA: TGTGCCAGCAGCGGTCGTATAGCGGGCACAGATACGCAGTATTTT. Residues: CASSGRIAGTDTQYF.

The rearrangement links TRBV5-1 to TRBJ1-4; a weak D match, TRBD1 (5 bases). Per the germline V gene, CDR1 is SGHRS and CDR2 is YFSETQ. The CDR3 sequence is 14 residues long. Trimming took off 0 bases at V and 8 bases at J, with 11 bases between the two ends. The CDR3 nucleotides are TGCGCCAGCAGCTTGGAGAGGGGAGGGGAAAAACTGTTTTTT. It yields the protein CASSLERGGEKLFF. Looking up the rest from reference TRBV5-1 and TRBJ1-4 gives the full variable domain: KAGVTQTPRYLIKTRGQQVTLSCSPISGHRSVSWYQQTPGQGLQFLFEYFSETQRNKGNFPGRFSGRQFSNSRSEMNVSTLELGDSALYLCASSLERGGEKLFFGSGTQLSVL.

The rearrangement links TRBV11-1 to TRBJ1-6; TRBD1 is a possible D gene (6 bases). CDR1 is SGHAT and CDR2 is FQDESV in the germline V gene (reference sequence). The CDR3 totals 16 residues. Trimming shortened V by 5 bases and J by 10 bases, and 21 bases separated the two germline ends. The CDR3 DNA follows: TGTGCCAGCAGCAACTCGGCCTCACAGGGACCCTCACCCCTCCACTTT. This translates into CASSNSASQGPSPLHF.

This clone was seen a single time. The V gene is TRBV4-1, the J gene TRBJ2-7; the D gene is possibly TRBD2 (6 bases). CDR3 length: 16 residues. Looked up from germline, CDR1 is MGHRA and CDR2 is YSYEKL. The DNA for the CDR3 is TGCGTGATACATTGGGTGTCGGGACTTGCCTCTGGGGAGCAGTACTTC. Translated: CVIHWVSGLASGEQYF.

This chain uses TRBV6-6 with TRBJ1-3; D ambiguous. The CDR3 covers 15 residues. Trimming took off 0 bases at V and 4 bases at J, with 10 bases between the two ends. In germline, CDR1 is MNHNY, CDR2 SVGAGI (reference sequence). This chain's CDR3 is CASSYSRASGNTIYF. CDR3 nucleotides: TGTGCCAGCAGTTACTCGAGAGCTTCCGGAAACACCATATATTTT.

Here the CDR3 DNA reads TGTGCCAGCAGCCAAGAACGGTCCTCTGGAAACACCATATATTTT. Translated, it gives CASSQERSSGNTIYF. The V and J genes are TRBV4-2 and TRBJ1-3; D call uncertain. CDR1 is LGHNA and CDR2 is YNFKEQ in the germline V gene. This CDR3 region has 15 residues. Trimming stripped 0 bases from V and 0 bases from J, with 6 bases between.

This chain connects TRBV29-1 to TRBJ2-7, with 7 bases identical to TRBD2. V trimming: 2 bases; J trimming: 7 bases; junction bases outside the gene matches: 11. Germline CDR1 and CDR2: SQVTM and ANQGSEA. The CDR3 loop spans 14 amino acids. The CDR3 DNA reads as TGCAGCGTTGAACAGGCCGTGGGAGGGGTTGAGCAGTACTTC. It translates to CSVEQAVGGVEQYF.

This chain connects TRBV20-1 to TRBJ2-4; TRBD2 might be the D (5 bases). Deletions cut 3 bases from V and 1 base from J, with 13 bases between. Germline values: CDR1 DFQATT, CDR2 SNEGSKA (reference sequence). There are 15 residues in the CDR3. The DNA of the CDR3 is TGCAGTGCTAGTACGGGGAGCGGCGCCAAAAACATTCAGTACTTC. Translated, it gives CSASTGSGAKNIQYF.

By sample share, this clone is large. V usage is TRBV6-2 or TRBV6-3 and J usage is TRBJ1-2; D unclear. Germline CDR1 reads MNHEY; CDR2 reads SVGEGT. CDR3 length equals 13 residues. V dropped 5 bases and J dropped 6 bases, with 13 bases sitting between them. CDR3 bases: TGTGCCAGCAGTCCCGTAGAGATTAATGGCTACACCTTC. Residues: CASSPVEINGYTF.

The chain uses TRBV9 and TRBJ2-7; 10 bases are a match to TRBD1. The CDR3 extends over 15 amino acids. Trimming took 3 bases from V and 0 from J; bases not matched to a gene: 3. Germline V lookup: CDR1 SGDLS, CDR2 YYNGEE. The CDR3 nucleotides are TGTGCCAGCAGCGCAAGACAGGGGGCCTCCTACGAGCAGTACTTC. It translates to CASSARQGASYEQYF.

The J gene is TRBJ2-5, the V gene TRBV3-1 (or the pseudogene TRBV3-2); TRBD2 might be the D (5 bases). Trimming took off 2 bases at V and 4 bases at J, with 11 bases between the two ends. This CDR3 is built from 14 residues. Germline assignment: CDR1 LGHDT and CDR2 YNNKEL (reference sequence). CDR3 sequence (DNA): TGTGCCAGCAGCCAATTGCGGGCTAGAGAGACCCAGTACTTC. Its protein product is CASSQLRARETQYF.

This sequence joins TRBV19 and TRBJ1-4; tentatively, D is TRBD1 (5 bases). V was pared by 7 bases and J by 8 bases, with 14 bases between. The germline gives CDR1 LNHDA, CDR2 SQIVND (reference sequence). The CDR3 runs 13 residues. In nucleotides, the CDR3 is TGTGCCAGTATTCGACGGCAGGGAGAAAAACTGTTTTTT. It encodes CASIRRQGEKLFF.

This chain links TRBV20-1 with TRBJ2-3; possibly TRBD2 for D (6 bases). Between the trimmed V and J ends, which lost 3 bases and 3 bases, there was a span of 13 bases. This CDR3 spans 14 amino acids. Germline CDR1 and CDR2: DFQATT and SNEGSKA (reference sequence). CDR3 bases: TGCAGTGCTAGTCTCGGGAGTGAGACAGATACGCAGTATTTT. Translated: CSASLGSETDTQYF.

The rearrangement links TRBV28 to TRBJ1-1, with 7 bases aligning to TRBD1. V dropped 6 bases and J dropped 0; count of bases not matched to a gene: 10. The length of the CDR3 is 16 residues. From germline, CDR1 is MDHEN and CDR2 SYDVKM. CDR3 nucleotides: TGTGCCAGCAGACGCGCTGAAGGGGGCCTGAACACTGAAGCTTTCTTT. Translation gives CASRRAEGGLNTEAFF.

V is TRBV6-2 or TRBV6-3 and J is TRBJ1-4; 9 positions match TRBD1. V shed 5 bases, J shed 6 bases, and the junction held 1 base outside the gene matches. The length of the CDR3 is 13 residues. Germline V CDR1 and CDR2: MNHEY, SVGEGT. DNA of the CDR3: TGTGCCAGCAGTCGACAGGGGGATGAAAAACTGTTTTTT. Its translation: CASSRQGDEKLFF.

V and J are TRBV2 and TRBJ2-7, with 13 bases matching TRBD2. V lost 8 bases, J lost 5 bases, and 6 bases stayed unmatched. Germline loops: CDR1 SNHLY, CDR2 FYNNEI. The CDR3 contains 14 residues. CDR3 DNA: TGTGCCAGCGCGGGACTAGCGGGATACGACGAGCAGTACTTC. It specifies CASAGLAGYDEQYF.

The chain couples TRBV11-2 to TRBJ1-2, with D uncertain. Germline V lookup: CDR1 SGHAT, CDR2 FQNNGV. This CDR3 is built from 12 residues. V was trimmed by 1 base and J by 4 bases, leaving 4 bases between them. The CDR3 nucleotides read TGTGCCAGCAGCTTAGCCAGCTATGGCTACACCTTC. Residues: CASSLASYGYTF.

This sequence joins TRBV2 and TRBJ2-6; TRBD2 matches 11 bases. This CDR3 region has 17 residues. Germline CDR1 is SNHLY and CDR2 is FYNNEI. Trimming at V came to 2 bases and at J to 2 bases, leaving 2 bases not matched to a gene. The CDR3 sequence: CASSETSGRPGANVLTF. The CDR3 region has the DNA TGTGCCAGCAGTGAAACTAGCGGGAGACCTGGGGCCAACGTCCTGACTTTC.

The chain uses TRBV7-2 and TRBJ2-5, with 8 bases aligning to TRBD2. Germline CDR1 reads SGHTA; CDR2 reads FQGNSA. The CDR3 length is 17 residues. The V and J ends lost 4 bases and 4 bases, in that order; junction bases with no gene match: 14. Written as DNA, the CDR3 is TGTGCCAGCAGCTCGTTAGGTGGACTAGCCCGCTCAGAGACCCAGTACTTC. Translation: CASSSLGGLARSETQYF.

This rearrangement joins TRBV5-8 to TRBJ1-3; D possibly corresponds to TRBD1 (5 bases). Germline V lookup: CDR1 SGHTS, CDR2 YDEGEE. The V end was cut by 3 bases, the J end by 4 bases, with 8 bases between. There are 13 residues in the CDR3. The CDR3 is CASSSNRGNTIYF. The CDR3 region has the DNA TGTGCCAGCAGCTCGAACAGGGGAAACACCATATATTTT.

The CDR3 loop is CASSSLVAGGGADEQFF. The CDR3 DNA reads TGCGCCAGCAGCTCCTTAGTAGCGGGAGGGGGGGCCGATGAGCAGTTCTTC. This sequence joins TRBV5-1 and TRBJ2-1, with 11 bases identical to TRBD2. The V segment lost 3 bases and the J segment 8 bases; nucleotides outside the gene matches: 13. This CDR3 is built from 17 residues. Germline V CDR1 and CDR2: SGHRS, YFSETQ. Together with reference TRBV5-1 and TRBJ2-1, the CDR3 gives the full variable domain: KAGVTQTPRYLIKTRGQQVTLSCSPISGHRSVSWYQQTPGQGLQFLFEYFSETQRNKGNFPGRFSGRQFSNSRSEMNVSTLELGDSALYLCASSSLVAGGGADEQFFGPGTRLTVL.